The rows below give T cell receptor beta chains drawn from one sample of a study of blood T cells in healthy people across ages. TCRdb processed the 5' RACE reads anew with MiXCR; each CDR3 protein has one entry. The table has hundreds of thousands of distinct CDR3 sequences, roughly 44% seen once; the top ten hold roughly 19%. The sample was blood. These receptors were obtained from a man in his 60s in good health. Each CDR3 is given with its conserved first and last residue. The D gene is left open where the match is weak. The size entry is marked missing in some rows and otherwise reads once, few, many or a size class.

j_call: TRBJ2-5; clone_size: few; v_call: TRBV9; d_call: .; cdr3_aa: CASSVDEVRETQYF; cdr3_nt: TGTGCCAGCAGCGTAGACGAGGTTCGAGAGACCCAGTACTTC
j_call: TRBJ2-5; clone_size: many; v_call: TRBV10-3; d_call: TRBD1; cdr3_aa: CAIKGDRAFQETQYF; cdr3_nt: TGTGCCATCAAGGGGGACAGGGCGTTCCAAGAGACCCAGTACTTC
j_call: TRBJ1-2; clone_size: .; v_call: TRBV7-9; d_call: .; cdr3_aa: CASSPTLGGPGVNYGYTF; cdr3_nt: TGTGCCAGCAGCCCCACTTTAGGAGGTCCGGGCGTGAACTATGGCTACACCTTC
j_call: TRBJ1-2; clone_size: .; v_call: TRBV4-1; d_call: .; cdr3_aa: CASSLHSGGLDGYTF; cdr3_nt: TGCGCCAGCAGCCTCCATAGCGGGGGGCTCGATGGCTACACCTTC
j_call: TRBJ2-7; clone_size: .; v_call: TRBV14; d_call: .; cdr3_aa: CASSQRQGYTYEQYF; cdr3_nt: TGTGCCAGCAGCCAAAGGCAGGGGTACACCTACGAGCAGTACTTC
j_call: TRBJ2-5; clone_size: .; v_call: TRBV20-1; d_call: TRBD1; cdr3_aa: CSARETGDEQYF; cdr3_nt: TGCAGTGCTCGGGAGACAGGGGATGAGCAGTACTTC
j_call: TRBJ2-4; clone_size: few; v_call: TRBV27; d_call: .; cdr3_aa: CASRARTLAKNIQYF; cdr3_nt: TGTGCCAGCAGAGCGCGGACACTAGCCAAAAACATTCAGTACTTC
j_call: TRBJ2-1; clone_size: few; v_call: TRBV25-1; d_call: TRBD2; cdr3_aa: CASSLAGGHYNEQFF; cdr3_nt: TGTGCCAGCAGTCTAGCGGGGGGGCATTACAATGAGCAGTTCTTC
j_call: TRBJ1-6; clone_size: .; v_call: TRBV7-8; d_call: .; cdr3_aa: CASSNNRRDSPLHF; cdr3_nt: TGTGCCAGCAGCAATAACCGACGCGATTCACCCCTCCACTTT
j_call: TRBJ1-6; clone_size: .; v_call: TRBV27; d_call: TRBD1; cdr3_aa: CASRARTGASNSPLHF; cdr3_nt: TGTGCCAGCAGAGCTCGGACAGGGGCTAGTAATTCACCCCTCCACTTT